This is a list of T cell receptor beta chains from one sample in a study of cytomegalovirus exposure and HLA in healthy donors. Only in-frame clones appear in the TCRdb table, and some are missing; sequencing was by immunoSEQ multiplex PCR. The profile shows about 110,000 clones, 71% of them singletons. The source material was PBMCs. Source of these receptors: a female donor in good health and CMV-seronegative. Both conserved end residues are trimmed from each CDR3.

CDR3 protein | J gene | V gene | CDR3 length
ASSLPQGYQPQH | TRBJ1-5 | TRBV7-3 | 12
ASLNRVGRYEQY | TRBJ2-7 | TRBV5-5 | 12
ASKPQGTSNQPQH | TRBJ1-5 | TRBV28 | 13
ASSLFGTGPRVYNQPQH | TRBJ1-5 | TRBV7-2 | 17
ASWGLAGSNEQF | TRBJ2-1 | TRBV6-5 | 12
ASSAETSGSIQDTQY | TRBJ2-3 | TRBV6-1 | 15
SVAGTGQGVYEQY | TRBJ2-7 | TRBV29-1 | 13
ASSPIIGGRTYNEQF | TRBJ2-1 | TRBV5-4 | 15
ASSEWAGGPGPYNEQF | TRBJ2-1 | TRBV25-1 | 16
ASSTRDLEGETQY | TRBJ2-5 | TRBV19 | 13
ASRERGGYT | TRBJ1-2 | TRBV2 | 9
ASSLDSRGHEQF | TRBJ2-1 | TRBV5-1 | 12
ASSRDRASQETQY | TRBJ2-5 | TRBV7-2 | 13
ASSSRLAGVGVYNEQF | TRBJ2-1 | TRBV7-8 | 16
ASSLGSGRLVGELF | TRBJ2-2 | TRBV27 | 14
ASSLGGLPGNQPQH | TRBJ1-5 | TRBV5-4 | 14
ASRPGSGELF | TRBJ2-2 | TRBV11-3 | 10
ASTGLSYNEQF | TRBJ2-1 | TRBV7-9 | 11
ASSLGTAGSTDTQY | TRBJ2-3 | TRBV7-2 | 14
ASSQVRGNEQF | TRBJ2-1 | TRBV4-1 | 11
ASSFSGVGPYEQY | TRBJ2-7 | TRBV5-6 | 13
ASSHLAGEVYEQY | TRBJ2-7 | TRBV4-1 | 13
ASSHRGRHTEAF | TRBJ1-1 | TRBV6-5 | 12
ASSLASGRILF | TRBJ2-2 | TRBV7-9 | 11
ASSAPSSGTSYEQY | TRBJ2-7 | TRBV27 | 14
ASSEGTATYT | TRBJ1-2 | TRBV6-1 | 10
ASSSLLAGFTDTQY | TRBJ2-3 | TRBV27 | 14
ASSPLPGELF | TRBJ2-2 | TRBV7-9 | 10
ASSPGVAGDIQY | TRBJ2-4 | TRBV7-8 | 12